This T cell receptor (beta chain) was documented in a study of cytomegalovirus exposure and HLA in healthy donors. In the PCR, 60 Vbeta and 13 Jbeta primers were used. The protocol was immunoSEQ multiplex PCR, while the TCRdb copy is restricted to in-frame clones and leaves out a portion. Among about 96,000 clones listed, 79% were seen once. The CDR3 spans 13 residues. Germline V gene sequence: CDR1 SGDLS, CDR2 YYNGEE. Losses at the gene ends were 0 bases for V and 10 bases for J; bases not matched to a gene: 6. The sequenced sample consisted of PBMCs. This TCR was sampled from a man aged 30-40 years in good health and CMV-seronegative. The chain is built from TRBV9 and TRBJ2-7, with 8 bases aligning to TRBD1. The CDR3 protein is CASSVDYTGGQYF. The CDR3 nucleotides read TGTGCCAGCAGCGTAGATTATACAGGGGGTCAGTACTTC. The full variable domain, completed using reference TRBV9 and TRBJ2-7, is DSGVTQTPKHLITATGQRVTLRCSPRSGDLSVYWYQQSLDQGLQFLIQYYNGEERAKGNILERFSAQQFPDLHSELNLSSLELGDSALYFCASSVDYTGGQYFGPGTRLTVT.